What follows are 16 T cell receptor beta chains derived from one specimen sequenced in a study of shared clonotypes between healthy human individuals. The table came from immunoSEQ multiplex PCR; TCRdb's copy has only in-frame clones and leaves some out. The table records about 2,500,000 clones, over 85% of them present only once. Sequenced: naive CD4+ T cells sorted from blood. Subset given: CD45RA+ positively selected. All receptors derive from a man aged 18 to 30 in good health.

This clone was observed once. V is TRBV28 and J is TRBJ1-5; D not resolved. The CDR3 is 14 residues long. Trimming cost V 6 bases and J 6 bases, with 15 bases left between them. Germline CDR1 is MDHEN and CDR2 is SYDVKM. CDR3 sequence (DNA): TGTGCCAGCAGCCCTTGGGGAGATGGTCAGCCCCAGCATTTT. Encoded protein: CASSPWGDGQPQHF.

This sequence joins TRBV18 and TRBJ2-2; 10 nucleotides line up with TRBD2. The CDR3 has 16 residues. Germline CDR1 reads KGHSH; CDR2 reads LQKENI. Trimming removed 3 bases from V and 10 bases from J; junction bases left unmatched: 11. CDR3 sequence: CASSPRLAGHMMELFF. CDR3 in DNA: TGTGCCAGCTCACCGAGACTAGCGGGCCACATGATGGAGCTGTTTTTT.

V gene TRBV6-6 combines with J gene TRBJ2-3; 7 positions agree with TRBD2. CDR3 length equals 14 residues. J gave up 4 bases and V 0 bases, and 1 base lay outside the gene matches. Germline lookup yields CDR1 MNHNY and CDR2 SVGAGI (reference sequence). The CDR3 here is CASSYSGGADTQYF. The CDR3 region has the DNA TGTGCCAGCAGTTACTCGGGGGGGGCAGATACGCAGTATTTT.

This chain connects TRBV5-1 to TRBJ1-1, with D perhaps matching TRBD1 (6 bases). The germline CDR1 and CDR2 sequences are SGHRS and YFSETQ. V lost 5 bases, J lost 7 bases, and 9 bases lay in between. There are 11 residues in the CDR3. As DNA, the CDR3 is TGCGCCAGCAGTCGGACAGTTGAAGCTTTCTTT. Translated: CASSRTVEAFF.

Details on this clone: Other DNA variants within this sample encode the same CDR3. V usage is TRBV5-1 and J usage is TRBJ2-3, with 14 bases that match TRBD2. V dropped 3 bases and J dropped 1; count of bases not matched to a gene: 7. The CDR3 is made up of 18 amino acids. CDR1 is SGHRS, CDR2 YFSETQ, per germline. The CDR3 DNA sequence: TGCGCCAGCAGCTCCTCCGGGACTAGCGGGAGCGGCACAGATACGCAGTATTTT. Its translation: CASSSSGTSGSGTDTQYF. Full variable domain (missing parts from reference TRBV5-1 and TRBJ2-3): KAGVTQTPRYLIKTRGQQVTLSCSPISGHRSVSWYQQTPGQGLQFLFEYFSETQRNKGNFPGRFSGRQFSNSRSEMNVSTLELGDSALYLCASSSSGTSGSGTDTQYFGPGTRLTVL.

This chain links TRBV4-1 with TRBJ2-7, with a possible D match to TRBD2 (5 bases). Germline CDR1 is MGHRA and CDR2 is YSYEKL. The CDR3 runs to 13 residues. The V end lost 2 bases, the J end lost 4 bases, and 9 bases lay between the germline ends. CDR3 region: CASSQREGYEQYF. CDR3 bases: TGCGCCAGCAGCCAACGAGAGGGTTACGAGCAGTACTTC.

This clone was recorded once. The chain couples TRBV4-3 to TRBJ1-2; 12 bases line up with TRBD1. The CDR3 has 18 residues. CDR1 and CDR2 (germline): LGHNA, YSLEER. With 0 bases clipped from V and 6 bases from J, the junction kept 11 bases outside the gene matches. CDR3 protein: CASSQDRDRGLHPNGYTF. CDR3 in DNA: TGCGCCAGCAGCCAAGACCGGGACAGGGGGCTCCATCCTAATGGCTACACCTTC.

DNA for the CDR3: TGTGCCAGCAGCTTTCGCCGAGTGGACTTGAGCTCCTACGAGCAGTACTTC. This translates into CASSFRRVDLSSYEQYF. The chain combines TRBV11-2 with TRBJ2-7, with D perhaps matching TRBD2 (5 bases). V was trimmed by 3 bases and J by 0 bases, leaving 18 bases between them. The CDR3 contains 17 residues. CDR1 and CDR2 from the germline V gene are SGHAT and FQNNGV.

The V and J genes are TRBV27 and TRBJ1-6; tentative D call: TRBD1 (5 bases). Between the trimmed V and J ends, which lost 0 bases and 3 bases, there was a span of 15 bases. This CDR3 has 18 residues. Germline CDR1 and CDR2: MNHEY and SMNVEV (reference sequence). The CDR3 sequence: CASSLSGLRAVYNSPLHF. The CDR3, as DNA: TGTGCCAGCAGTTTATCGGGACTAAGGGCGGTCTATAATTCACCCCTCCACTTT.

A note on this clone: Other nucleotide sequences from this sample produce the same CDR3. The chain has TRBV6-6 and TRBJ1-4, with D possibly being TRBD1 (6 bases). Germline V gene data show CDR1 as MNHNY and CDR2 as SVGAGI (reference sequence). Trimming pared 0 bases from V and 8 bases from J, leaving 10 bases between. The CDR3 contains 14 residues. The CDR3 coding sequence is TGTGCCAGCAGTTACTCACAGGGAGGCGAAAAACTGTTTTTT. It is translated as CASSYSQGGEKLFF.

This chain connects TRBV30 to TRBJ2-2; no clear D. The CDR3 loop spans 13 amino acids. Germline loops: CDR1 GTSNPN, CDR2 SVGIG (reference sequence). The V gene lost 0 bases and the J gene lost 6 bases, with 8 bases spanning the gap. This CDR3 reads CAWSVVVPGELFF. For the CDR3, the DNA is TGTGCCTGGAGTGTTGTGGTCCCCGGGGAGCTGTTTTTT. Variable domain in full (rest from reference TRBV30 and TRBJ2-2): SQTIHQWPATLVQPVGSPLSLECTVEGTSNPNLYWYRQAAGRGLQLLFYSVGIGQISSEVPQNLSASRPQDRQFILSSKKLLLSDSGFYLCAWSVVVPGELFFGEGSRLTVL.

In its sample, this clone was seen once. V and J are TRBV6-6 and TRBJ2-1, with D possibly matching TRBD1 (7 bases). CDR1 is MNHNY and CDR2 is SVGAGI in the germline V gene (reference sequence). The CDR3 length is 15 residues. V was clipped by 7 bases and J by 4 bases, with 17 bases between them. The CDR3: CASNPRGERYNEQFF. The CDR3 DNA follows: TGTGCCAGCAATCCCAGGGGGGAGAGATACAATGAGCAGTTCTTC.

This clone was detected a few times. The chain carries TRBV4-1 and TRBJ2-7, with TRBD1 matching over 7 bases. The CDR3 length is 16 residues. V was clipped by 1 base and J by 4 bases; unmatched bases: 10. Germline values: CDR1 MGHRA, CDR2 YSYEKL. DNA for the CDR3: TGCGCCAGCAGCCAAGCACTAGGGACGGGACAGTACGAGCAGTACTTC. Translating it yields CASSQALGTGQYEQYF.

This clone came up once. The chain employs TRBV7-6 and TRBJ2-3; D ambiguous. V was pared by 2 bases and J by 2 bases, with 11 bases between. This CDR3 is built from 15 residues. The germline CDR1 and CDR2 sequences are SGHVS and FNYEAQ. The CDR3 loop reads CASSLLGQTTDTQYF. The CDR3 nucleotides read TGTGCCAGCAGCTTACTTGGCCAGACCACAGATACGCAGTATTTT.

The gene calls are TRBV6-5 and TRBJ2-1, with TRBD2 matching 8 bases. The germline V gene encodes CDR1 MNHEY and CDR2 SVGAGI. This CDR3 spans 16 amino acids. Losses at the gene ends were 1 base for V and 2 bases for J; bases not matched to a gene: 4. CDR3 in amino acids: CASSYWRGGTYNEQFF. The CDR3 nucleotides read TGTGCCAGCAGTTACTGGCGCGGGGGGACCTACAATGAGCAGTTCTTC.

CDR3 sequence: CASSRLAGGRSYEQYF. The DNA of the CDR3 is TGTGCCAGCAGCCGACTAGCGGGGGGCCGAAGCTACGAGCAGTACTTC. The chain is built from TRBV7-2 and TRBJ2-7; 13 nucleotides align to TRBD2. CDR3 length equals 16 residues. Germline lookup yields CDR1 SGHTA and CDR2 FQGNSA. With V trimmed by 5 bases and J by 3 bases, 7 bases remained unmatched.